This T cell receptor (beta chain) was captured in a study of OX40 agonist ivuxolimab in advanced cancers. The wider study: Patients enrolled in dose escalation were diagnosed with hepatocellular carcinoma, melanoma, renal cell or head and neck cancer. General study results and limits: The CD4+ and CD8+ T cells in the blood had expanded clonally by week 6 at 0.1 to 3.0 mg/kg. Among the nonresponders, some also had low normalized T-cell clonal expansion.

In germline, CDR1 is SQVTM, CDR2 ANQGSEA. The CDR3 covers 15 residues. With 4 bases removed from V and 0 bases from J, the gap between germline ends came to 13 bases. About this clone itself: No antigen is known for it.

Baseline, cycle 4 day 1, and cycle 7 day 1 were the blood sampling points. Here immunoSEQ multiplex PCR was the method, and the copy in TCRdb shows in-frame clones only, minus some. The sample contains 40,000 to 55,000 clones, 90% to 95% of which appear only once. The sequence was collected from an adult with an advanced solid tumor such as melanoma, head and neck, liver or kidney cancer. This specimen consisted of CD4+ or CD8+ T cells sorted from blood, obtained in a trial of the OX40 agonist ivuxolimab. The chain has TRBV29-1 and TRBJ1-3; D remains unclear. The CDR3 sequence: CSVVIGSSSGNTIYF. The CDR3 DNA sequence: TGCAGCGTTGTGATCGGGTCTAGCTCTGGAAACACCATATATTTT.